This T cell receptor beta chain was recovered during a study of Graves' ophthalmopathy and Graves' hyperthyroidism. Study-wide context: No treatment had been given when peripheral blood was collected at initial diagnosis. Study results and caveats: In blood, most expanded thyroid clonotypes above 0.001 frequency were also detected. Discrimination between ophthalmopathy and stable hyperthyroidism by a 13-signature model showed approximately 89% sensitivity and 70% to 84% specificity.

This clonotype came up many times. Its antigen is not known. The sequenced template was RNA, covering the TCR beta CDR3 region. A first-round RT-PCR used HTBI primers, followed by a second-round multiplex PCR. MiXCR, run by TCRdb on the multiplex PCR reads, gives a single entry per CDR3 protein. The sample holds about 500,000 distinct CDR3 sequences; roughly an eighth are singletons and the top ten take over 7.5%. Deletions cut 6 bases from V and 1 base from J, with 13 bases between. Germline CDR1 and CDR2: MDHEN and SYDVKM. The CDR3 covers 15 residues. The clonotype originates from a woman aged 25 to 39 with Graves' ophthalmopathy. The chain links TRBV28 to TRBJ1-5, with D uncertain. The material sequenced was blood. For the CDR3, the DNA is TGTGCCAGCAGGGGAGTTGTTATGAGCAATCAGCCCCAGCATTTT. Amino acids: CASRGVVMSNQPQHF.